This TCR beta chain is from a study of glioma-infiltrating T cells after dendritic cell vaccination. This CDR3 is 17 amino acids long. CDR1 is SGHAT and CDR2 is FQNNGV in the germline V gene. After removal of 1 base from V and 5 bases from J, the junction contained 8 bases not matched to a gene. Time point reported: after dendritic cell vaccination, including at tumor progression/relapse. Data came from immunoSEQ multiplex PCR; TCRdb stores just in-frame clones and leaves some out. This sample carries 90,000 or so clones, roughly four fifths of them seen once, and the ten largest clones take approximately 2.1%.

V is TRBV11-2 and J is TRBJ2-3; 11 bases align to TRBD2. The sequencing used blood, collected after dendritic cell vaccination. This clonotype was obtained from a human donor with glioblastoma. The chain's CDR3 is CASSLALAGGGEDTQYF. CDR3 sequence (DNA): TGTGCCAGCAGCTTAGCCCTAGCGGGAGGAGGGGAAGATACGCAGTATTTT.